This T cell receptor (beta chain) was retrieved from a study of blood T cell repertoires in COVID-19. Study-wide background: The United States, Italy and Spain supplied acute and convalescent COVID-19 samples. T cells, B-cell-depleted T cells, or PBMCs provided the cDNA or gDNA that served as material.

V lost 6 bases to trimming and J lost 4 bases, with 18 bases between them. The germline V gene has CDR1 SGHTA and CDR2 FQGNSA. This CDR3 has 16 residues. In the study's own analysis: Estimates of nucleated cell counts were drawn from the amplification of reference gene primers. TCRdb keeps only in-frame clones here, not all; method: immunoSEQ multiplex PCR. Clone size and V and J calls were adopted from that table, with D and trimming inferred from the DNA. The table has about 160,000 clones, 81% seen once; the top ten hold roughly 9.6%. The clonotype originates from a man aged 60 to 69 with active or convalescent COVID-19. Sequencing input: peripheral blood. This sequence joins TRBV7-2 and TRBJ1-4; no clear D. This CDR3 reads CASSRLAPSNNEKLFF. For the CDR3, the DNA is TGTGCCAGCAGTCGACTGGCTCCCAGTAATAATGAAAAACTGTTTTTT. The entire variable domain, with the rest obtained from reference TRBV7-2 and TRBJ1-4, is as follows: GAGVSQSPSNKVTEKGKDVELRCDPISGHTALYWYRQSLGQGLEFLIYFQGNSAPDKSGLPSDRFSAERTGGSVSTLTIQRTQQEDSAVYLCASSRLAPSNNEKLFFGSGTQLSVL.